The source of this T cell receptor beta chain is a study of cytomegalovirus exposure and HLA in healthy donors. The PCR was carried out with 60 Vbeta primers and 13 Jbeta primers. In the authors' methods: In a later analysis, roughly 86 million unique TCR beta chains included roughly 11 million shared by two or more donors. Libraries were prepared by immunoSEQ multiplex PCR; TCRdb keeps only in-frame clonotypes and omits some of them. For V, J and clone size, that table is used; D and trimming come from the DNA. This sample yields approximately 190,000 clones, of which 80% to 85% are seen a single time; 6.5% belongs to the top ten. On this clone itself: Its antigen is undetermined.

Study observations and caveats: Across donors, sequencing depth was assumed by presence/absence analyses to be roughly uniform.

V was clipped by 6 bases and J by 1 base; unmatched bases: 9. This CDR3 spans 16 amino acids. Germline values: CDR1 KGHSH, CDR2 LQKENI. V and J are TRBV18 and TRBJ2-3; 8 bases are shared with TRBD1. This receptor was identified in a woman aged 50 to 65 in good health and CMV-seropositive. Sequencing was done on a sample of PBMCs. The CDR3, as DNA: TGTGCCAGCTCGCCAGCAGGGGGCGAAGGCACAGATACGCAGTATTTT. It encodes CASSPAGGEGTDTQYF.